Sequencing of this T cell receptor (beta chain) was carried out in a study of blood T cell repertoires in COVID-19. TCRdb's copy holds only in-frame clones and misses some; the assay was immunoSEQ multiplex PCR. The sample shows 200,000 to 300,000 clones, more than 70% of them seen only once. Two negative PCRs, clearance, or symptom resolution had been documented for recovered Cohort 3 donors. This TCR was recovered from a woman between 50 and 59 years old who had recovered from COVID-19. Source material: PBMCs or T cells enriched from blood (not recorded which).

This CDR3 reads CASSPGEALYEQYF. The CDR3 DNA reads as TGTGCCAGCAGCCCGGGGGAAGCCCTCTACGAGCAGTACTTC. The chain uses TRBV9 and TRBJ2-7; weak D call: TRBD2 (6 bases). The CDR3 has 14 residues. Germline V lookup: CDR1 SGDLS, CDR2 YYNGEE. V lost 4 bases to trimming and J lost 3 bases, with 14 bases between them.